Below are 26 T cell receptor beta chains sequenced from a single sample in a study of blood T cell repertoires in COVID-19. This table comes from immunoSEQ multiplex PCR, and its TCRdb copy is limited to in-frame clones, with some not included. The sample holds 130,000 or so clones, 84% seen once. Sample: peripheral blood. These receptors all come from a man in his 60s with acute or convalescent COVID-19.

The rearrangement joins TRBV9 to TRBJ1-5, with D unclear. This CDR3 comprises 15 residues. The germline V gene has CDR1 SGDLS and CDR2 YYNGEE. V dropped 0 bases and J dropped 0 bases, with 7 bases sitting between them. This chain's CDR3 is CASSVGGDSNQPQHF. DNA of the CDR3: TGTGCCAGCAGCGTAGGTGGAGATAGCAATCAGCCCCAGCATTTT.

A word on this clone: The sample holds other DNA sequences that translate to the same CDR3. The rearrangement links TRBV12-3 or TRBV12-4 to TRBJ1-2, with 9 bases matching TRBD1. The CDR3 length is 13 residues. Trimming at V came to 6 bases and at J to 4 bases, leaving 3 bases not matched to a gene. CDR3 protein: CASSSTGGYGYTF. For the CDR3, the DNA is TGTGCCAGCAGCTCGACAGGGGGCTATGGCTACACCTTC.

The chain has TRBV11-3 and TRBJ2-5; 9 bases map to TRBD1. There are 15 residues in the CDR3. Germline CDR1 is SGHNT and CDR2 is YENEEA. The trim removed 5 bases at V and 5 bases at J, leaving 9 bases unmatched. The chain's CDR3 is CASSPGQGLMETQYF. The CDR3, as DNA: TGTGCCAGCAGCCCGGGACAGGGCCTGATGGAGACCCAGTACTTC.

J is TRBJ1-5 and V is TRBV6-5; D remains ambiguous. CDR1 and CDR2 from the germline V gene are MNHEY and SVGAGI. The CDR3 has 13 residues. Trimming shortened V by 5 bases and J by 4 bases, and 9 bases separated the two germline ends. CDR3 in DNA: TGTGCCAGCAGTCCCGAGGGTAATCAGCCCCAGCATTTT. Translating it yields CASSPEGNQPQHF.

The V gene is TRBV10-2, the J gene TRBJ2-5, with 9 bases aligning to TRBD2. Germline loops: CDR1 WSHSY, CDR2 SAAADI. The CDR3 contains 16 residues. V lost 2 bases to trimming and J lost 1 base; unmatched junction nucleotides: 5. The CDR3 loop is CASSEASGASQETQYF. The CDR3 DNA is TGCGCCAGCAGTGAGGCTAGCGGGGCGTCCCAAGAGACCCAGTACTTC.

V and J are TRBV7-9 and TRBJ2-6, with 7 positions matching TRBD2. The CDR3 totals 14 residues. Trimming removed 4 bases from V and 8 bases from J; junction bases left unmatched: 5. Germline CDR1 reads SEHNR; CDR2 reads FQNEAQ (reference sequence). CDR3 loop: CASSWGGETNVLTF. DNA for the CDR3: TGTGCCAGCAGCTGGGGGGGAGAGACCAACGTCCTGACTTTC.

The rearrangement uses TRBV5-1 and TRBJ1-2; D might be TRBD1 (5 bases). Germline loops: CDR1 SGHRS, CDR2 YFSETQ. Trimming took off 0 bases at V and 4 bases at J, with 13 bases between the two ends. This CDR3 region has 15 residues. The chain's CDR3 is CASSLDGAHSYGYTF. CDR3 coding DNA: TGCGCCAGCAGCTTGGATGGGGCCCACAGCTATGGCTACACCTTC.

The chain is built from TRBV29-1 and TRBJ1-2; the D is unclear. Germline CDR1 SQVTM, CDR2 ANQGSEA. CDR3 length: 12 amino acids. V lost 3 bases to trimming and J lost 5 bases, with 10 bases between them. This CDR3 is CSVEGSGYGYTF. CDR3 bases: TGCAGCGTTGAGGGTTCGGGGTATGGCTACACCTTC.

The CDR3 region is CASSLASIVGGGLTGELFF. CDR3 coding DNA: TGTGCCAGCAGCTTAGCGTCGATTGTTGGTGGGGGGTTGACCGGGGAGCTGTTTTTT. The V gene is TRBV7-8, the J gene TRBJ2-2, with D possibly matching TRBD2 (6 bases). The CDR3 contains 19 residues. The germline V and J ends were trimmed by 0 bases and 5 bases, with 22 bases remaining between them. Germline V gene data show CDR1 as SGHVS and CDR2 as FQNEAQ.

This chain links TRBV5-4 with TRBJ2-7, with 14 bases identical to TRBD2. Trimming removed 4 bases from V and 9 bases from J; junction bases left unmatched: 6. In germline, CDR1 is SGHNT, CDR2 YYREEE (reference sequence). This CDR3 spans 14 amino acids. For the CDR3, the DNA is TGTGCCAGCAGCGGGGGACTAGCGGGGGCTGCGCAGTACTTC. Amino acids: CASSGGLAGAAQYF.

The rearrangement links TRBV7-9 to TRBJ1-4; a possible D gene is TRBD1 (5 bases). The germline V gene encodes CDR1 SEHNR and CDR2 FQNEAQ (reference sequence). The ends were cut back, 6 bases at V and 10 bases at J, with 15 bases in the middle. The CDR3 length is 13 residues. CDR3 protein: CASRSGVKGKLFF. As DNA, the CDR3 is TGTGCCAGCAGGTCGGGGGTTAAGGGAAAACTGTTTTTT.

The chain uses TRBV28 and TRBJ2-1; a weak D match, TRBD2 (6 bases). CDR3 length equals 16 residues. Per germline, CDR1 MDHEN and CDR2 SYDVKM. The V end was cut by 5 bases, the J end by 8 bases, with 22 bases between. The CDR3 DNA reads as TGTGCCAGCAGTCCACCCCGGGGAGGATCTATAGATGAGCAGTTCTTC. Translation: CASSPPRGGSIDEQFF.

The CDR3 DNA reads as TGTGCCACCAGTGAACCCGACAGGGAGACCCAGTACTTC. As protein: CATSEPDRETQYF. V is TRBV24-1 and J is TRBJ2-5; possible D gene TRBD1, 6 bases. The ends were cut back, 4 bases at V and 5 bases at J, with 10 bases in the middle. CDR3 length: 13 residues. Germline loops: CDR1 KGHDR, CDR2 SFDVKD.

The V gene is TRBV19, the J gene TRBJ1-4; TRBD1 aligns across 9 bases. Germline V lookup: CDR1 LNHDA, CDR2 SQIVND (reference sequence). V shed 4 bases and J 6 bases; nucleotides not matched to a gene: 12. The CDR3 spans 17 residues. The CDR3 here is CASSTRRTGDRDEKLFF. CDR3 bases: TGTGCCAGTAGTACCCGAAGGACGGGGGACAGGGATGAAAAACTGTTTTTT.

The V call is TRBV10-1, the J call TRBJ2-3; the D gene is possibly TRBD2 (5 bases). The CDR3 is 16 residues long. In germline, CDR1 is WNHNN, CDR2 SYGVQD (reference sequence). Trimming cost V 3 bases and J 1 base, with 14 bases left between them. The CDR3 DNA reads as TGCGCCAGCAGTGATTCGGAGCGGATGGGCACAGATACGCAGTATTTT. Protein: CASSDSERMGTDTQYF.

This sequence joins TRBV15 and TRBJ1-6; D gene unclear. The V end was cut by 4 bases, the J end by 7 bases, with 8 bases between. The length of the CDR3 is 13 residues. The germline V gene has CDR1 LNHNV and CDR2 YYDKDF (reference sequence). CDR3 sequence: CATSKRGNSPLHF. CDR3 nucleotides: TGTGCCACCAGCAAGCGGGGAAATTCACCCCTCCACTTT.

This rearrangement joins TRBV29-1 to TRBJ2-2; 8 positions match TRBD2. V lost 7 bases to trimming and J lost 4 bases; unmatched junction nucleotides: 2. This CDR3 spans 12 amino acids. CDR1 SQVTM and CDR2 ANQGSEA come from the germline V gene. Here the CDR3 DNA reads TGCAGCGCTCGGGAGGGCACCGGGGAGCTGTTTTTT. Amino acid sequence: CSAREGTGELFF.

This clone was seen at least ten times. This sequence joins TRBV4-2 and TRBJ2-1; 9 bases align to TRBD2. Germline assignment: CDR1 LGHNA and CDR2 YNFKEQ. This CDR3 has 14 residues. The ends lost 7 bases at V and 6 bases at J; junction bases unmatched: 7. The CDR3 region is CASKALSGGNEQFF. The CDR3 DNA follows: TGTGCCAGCAAAGCCCTTAGCGGGGGCAATGAGCAGTTCTTC.

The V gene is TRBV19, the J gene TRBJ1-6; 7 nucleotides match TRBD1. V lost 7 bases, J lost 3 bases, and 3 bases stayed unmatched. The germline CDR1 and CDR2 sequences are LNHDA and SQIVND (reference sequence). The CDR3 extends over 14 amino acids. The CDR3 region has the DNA TGTGCCAGTAACGACAGGGTCTATAATTCACCCCTCCACTTT. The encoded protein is CASNDRVYNSPLHF.

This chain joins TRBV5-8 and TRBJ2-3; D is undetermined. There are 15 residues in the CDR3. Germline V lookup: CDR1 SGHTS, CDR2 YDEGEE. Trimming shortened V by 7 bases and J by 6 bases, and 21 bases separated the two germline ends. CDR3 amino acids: CASPAAPQQTDTQYF. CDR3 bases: TGTGCCAGCCCCGCGGCTCCCCAGCAAACGGATACGCAGTATTTT.

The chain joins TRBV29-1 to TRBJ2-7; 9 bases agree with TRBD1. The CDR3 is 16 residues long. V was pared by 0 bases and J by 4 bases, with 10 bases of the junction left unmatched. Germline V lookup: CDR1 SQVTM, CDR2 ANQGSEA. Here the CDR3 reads CSVEDLAWTGEYEQYF. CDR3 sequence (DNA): TGCAGCGTTGAAGACCTTGCCTGGACAGGGGAATACGAGCAGTACTTC.

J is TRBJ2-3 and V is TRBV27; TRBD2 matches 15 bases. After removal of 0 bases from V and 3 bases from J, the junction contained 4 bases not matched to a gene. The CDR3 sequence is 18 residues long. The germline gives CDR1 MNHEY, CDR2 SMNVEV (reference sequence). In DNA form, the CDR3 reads TGTGCCAGCAGTTTATCGGGACTAGCGGGGGGTATAACAGATACGCAGTATTTT. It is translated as CASSLSGLAGGITDTQYF.

The CDR3 nucleotides are TGTGCCAGCAGCTTAGTTAACGGGGAGCTGTTTTTT. This encodes CASSLVNGELFF. The rearrangement uses TRBV7-9 and TRBJ2-2; unclear D gene. The CDR3 contains 12 residues. CDR1 and CDR2 from the germline V gene are SEHNR and FQNEAQ (reference sequence). With 1 base removed from V and 7 bases from J, the gap between germline ends came to 4 bases.

DNA for the CDR3: TGTGCCAGCAGCTCGGGACTCTATGGCTACACCTTC. It encodes CASSSGLYGYTF. The J gene is TRBJ1-2, the V gene TRBV7-9, with D tentatively TRBD1 (5 bases). The germline V gene has CDR1 SEHNR and CDR2 FQNEAQ (reference sequence). This CDR3 has 12 residues. V lost 4 bases and J lost 4, with 7 bases in between.

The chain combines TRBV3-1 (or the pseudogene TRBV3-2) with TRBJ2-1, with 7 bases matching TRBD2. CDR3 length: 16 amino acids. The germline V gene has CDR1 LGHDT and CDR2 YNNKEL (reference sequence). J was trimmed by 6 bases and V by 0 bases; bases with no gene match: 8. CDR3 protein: CASSQDLGLVSNEQFF. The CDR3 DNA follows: TGTGCCAGCAGCCAAGATCTCGGACTAGTGTCCAATGAGCAGTTCTTC.

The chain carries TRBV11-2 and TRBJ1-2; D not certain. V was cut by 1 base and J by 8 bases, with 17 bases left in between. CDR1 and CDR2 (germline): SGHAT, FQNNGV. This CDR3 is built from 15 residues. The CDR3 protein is CASSLGLALESGYTF. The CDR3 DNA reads TGTGCCAGCAGCTTAGGACTAGCCCTCGAATCGGGCTACACCTTC.